The text below deals with one T cell receptor beta chain. The antigen remains undetermined. This record belongs to a study of cytotoxic CD8 clonotypes in ibrutinib-treated CLL. Broader study findings: There were few public clonotypes, and on treatment they contracted or stayed stable.

Libraries were prepared by immunoSEQ multiplex PCR; TCRdb keeps only in-frame clonotypes and omits some of them. The table records about 200,000 clones, more than 65% of them present only once. TCR beta library input comprised roughly 2 micrograms of genomic DNA from cryopreserved PBMCs. The J segment lost 1 base and the V segment lost 0 bases, leaving 7 bases of the junction unmatched. CDR3 length: 16 residues. CDR1 GTSNPN and CDR2 SVGIG come from the germline V gene (reference sequence). The sequencing used PBMCs, collected after 12 months of ibrutinib treatment. The TCR was taken from a human donor with chronic lymphocytic leukemia. The V and J genes are TRBV30 and TRBJ1-1, with 8 bases that match TRBD1. The CDR3 is CAWSVLFGQGNTEAFF. Written as DNA, the CDR3 is TGTGCCTGGAGTGTACTGTTCGGACAGGGGAACACTGAAGCTTTCTTT.